The 3 T cell receptor beta chains below were found in one sample sequenced in a study of T cell clonality in common variable immunodeficiency. Study findings and constraints: Reportedly, TCR beta sequences from common variable immunodeficiency showed fewer deletions and N-nucleotide insertions.

Profiling relied on immunoSEQ multiplex PCR, and the TCRdb table lists in-frame clones only, not all of them. The sample has some 16,000 clones, none seen only once. Antigens for these TCRs are unknown. Sample: peripheral blood mononuclear cells. The receptors come from a human donor with common variable immunodeficiency.

This clone has just a few counts. The CDR3 end is not reached by the read, which stops 3 residues before it; the germline J gene fills it in. The V gene is TRBV4-2, the J gene TRBJ2-5; 7 bases align to TRBD1. Germline CDR1 LGHNA, CDR2 YNFKEQ. The CDR3 loop spans 13 amino acids. V gave up 4 bases and J gave up 5 bases; unmatched junction bases: 4. The CDR3 reads CASSLLRGETQYF. The sequenced part of the CDR3 DNA is TGTGCCAGCAGCCTCCTCAGGGGGGAGACC.

This clone was detected many times. The read terminates 3 residues ahead of where the CDR3 ends, so the germline J gene completes it. The J gene is TRBJ1-5, the V gene TRBV20-1, with a weak D call TRBD1 (5 bases). Per the germline V gene, CDR1 is DFQATT and CDR2 is SNEGSKA (reference sequence). Trimming took off 5 bases at V and 4 bases at J, with 9 bases between the two ends. The CDR3 runs to 12 residues. The covered CDR3 bases are TGCAGTGCTGGCGGGGGTAATCAGCCC. Its protein is CSAGGGNQP. The whole CDR3 protein is CSAGGGNQPQHF.

The table lists this clone with many counts. Read data end 3 residues before the CDR3 end; the end is taken from the germline J gene. The chain combines TRBV20-1 with TRBJ1-5; D uncertain. Germline-derived CDR1 and CDR2 are DFQATT and SNEGSKA (reference sequence). Trimming removed 6 bases at V and 0 bases at J, with 9 bases between. The CDR3 is 13 residues long. The sequenced part of the CDR3 DNA is TGCAGTGCAGCGACTCATAGCAATCAGCCC. It translates to CSAATHSNQP. The entire CDR3 is CSAATHSNQPQHF.